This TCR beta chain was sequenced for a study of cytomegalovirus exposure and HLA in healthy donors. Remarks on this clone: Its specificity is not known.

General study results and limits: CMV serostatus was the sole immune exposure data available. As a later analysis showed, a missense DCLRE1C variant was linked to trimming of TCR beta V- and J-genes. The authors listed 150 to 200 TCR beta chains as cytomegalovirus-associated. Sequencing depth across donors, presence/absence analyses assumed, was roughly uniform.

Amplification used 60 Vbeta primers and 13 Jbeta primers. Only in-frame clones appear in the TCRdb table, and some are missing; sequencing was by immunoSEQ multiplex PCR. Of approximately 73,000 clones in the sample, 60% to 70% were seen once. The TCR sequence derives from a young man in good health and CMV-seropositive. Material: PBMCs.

The CDR3 region is CAGKDRAQDGYTF. The CDR3 DNA reads as TGTGCCGGAAAAGACAGGGCTCAGGACGGCTACACCTTC. This chain uses TRBV19 with TRBJ1-2; 7 bases map to TRBD1. The CDR3 has 13 residues. Germline V gene lookup returns CDR1 LNHDA and CDR2 SQIVND (reference sequence). The ends lost 11 bases at V and 8 bases at J; junction bases unmatched: 14.